These 4 T cell receptor beta chains were sequenced from one sample in a study of identical twins. TCRdb reprocessed the 5' RACE reads via MiXCR and lists one record per CDR3 protein. Seen here are about 470,000 distinct CDR3 sequences, roughly 24% observed once, and the top ten hold 2.9%. The same data also contributed to another study, on T cells expressing NK-cell markers.

Sequencing was done on a sample of CD4+ T cells sorted from blood. All receptors derive from a woman in her late teens or twenties in good health.

This clonotype was found a few times. This chain joins TRBV12-3 or TRBV12-4 and TRBJ1-1; D not certain. Trimming left V 5 bases short and J 0 bases short, with 13 bases between. This CDR3 comprises 15 residues. CDR3 sequence (DNA): TGTGCCAGCAGTAAATATCTTACAGTGAACACTGAAGCTTTCTTT. Its protein is CASSKYLTVNTEAFF.

This clonotype was seen only a few times. This sequence joins TRBV25-1 and TRBJ2-3; D may correspond to TRBD1 or TRBD2 (5 bases each). Trimming cost V 6 bases and J 2 bases, with 15 bases left between them. The CDR3 spans 15 residues. Germline V gene lookup returns CDR1 MGHDK and CDR2 SYGVNS. CDR3 residues: CASSLQGRYTDTQYF. The CDR3 nucleotides read TGTGCCAGCAGCCTTCAGGGACGATACACAGATACGCAGTATTTT. The full variable domain, in which reference TRBV25-1 and TRBJ2-3 provide the parts outside the CDR3, is EADIYQTPRYLVIGTGKKITLECSQTMGHDKMYWYQQDPGMELHLIHYSYGVNSTEKGDLSSESTVSRIRTEHFPLTLESARPSHTSQYLCASSLQGRYTDTQYFGPGTRLTVL.

This clonotype was seen a handful of times. This chain links TRBV20-1 with TRBJ2-5; D could derive from TRBD1 or TRBD2 (5 bases each). Germline V lookup: CDR1 DFQATT, CDR2 SNEGSKA (reference sequence). The V end was cut by 3 bases, the J end by 7 bases, with 15 bases between. This CDR3 has 13 residues. This CDR3 reads CSARGVLIGTQYF. DNA of the CDR3: TGCAGTGCTAGGGGGGTCCTCATCGGGACCCAGTACTTC.

This clonotype was seen a handful of times. This chain connects TRBV20-1 to TRBJ2-2; either TRBD1 or TRBD2 may fit D (5 bases each). Germline V gene data show CDR1 as DFQATT and CDR2 as SNEGSKA (reference sequence). V was cut by 0 bases and J by 4 bases, with 24 bases left in between. CDR3 length: 19 residues. Written as DNA, the CDR3 is TGCAGTGCTAGAGATTCCAATCGAGGGACGGTCGGTTTCACCGGGGAGCTGTTTTTT. Translation gives CSARDSNRGTVGFTGELFF.